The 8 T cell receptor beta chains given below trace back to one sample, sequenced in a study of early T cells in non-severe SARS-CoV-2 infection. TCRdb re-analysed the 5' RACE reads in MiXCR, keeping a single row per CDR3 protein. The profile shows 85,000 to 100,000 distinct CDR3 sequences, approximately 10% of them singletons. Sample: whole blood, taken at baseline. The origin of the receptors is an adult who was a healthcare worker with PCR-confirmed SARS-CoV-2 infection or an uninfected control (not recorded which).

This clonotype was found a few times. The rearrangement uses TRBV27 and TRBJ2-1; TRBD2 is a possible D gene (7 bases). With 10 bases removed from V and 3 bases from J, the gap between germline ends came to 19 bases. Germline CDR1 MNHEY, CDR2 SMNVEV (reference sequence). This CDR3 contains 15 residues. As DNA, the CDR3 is TGTGCCACCGCTGGGGGGGGGGCCTTCTACAATGAGCAGTTCTTC. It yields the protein CATAGGGAFYNEQFF.

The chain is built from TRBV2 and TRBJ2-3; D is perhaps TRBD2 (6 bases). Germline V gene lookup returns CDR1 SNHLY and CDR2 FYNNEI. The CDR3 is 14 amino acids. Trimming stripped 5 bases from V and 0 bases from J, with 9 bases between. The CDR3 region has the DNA TGTGCCAGCAGTTGGGGGACTAGCACAGATACGCAGTATTTT. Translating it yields CASSWGTSTDTQYF. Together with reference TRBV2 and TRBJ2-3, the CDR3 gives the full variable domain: EPEVTQTPSHQVTQMGQEVILRCVPISNHLYFYWYRQILGQKVEFLVSFYNNEISEKSEIFDDQFSVERPDGSNFTLKIRSTKLEDSAMYFCASSWGTSTDTQYFGPGTRLTVL.

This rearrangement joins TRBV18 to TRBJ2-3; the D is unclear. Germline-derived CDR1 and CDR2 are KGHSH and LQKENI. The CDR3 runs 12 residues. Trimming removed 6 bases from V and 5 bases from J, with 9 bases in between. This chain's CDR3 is CASSTTVDTQYF. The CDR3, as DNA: TGTGCCAGCTCTACCACGGTAGATACGCAGTATTTT.

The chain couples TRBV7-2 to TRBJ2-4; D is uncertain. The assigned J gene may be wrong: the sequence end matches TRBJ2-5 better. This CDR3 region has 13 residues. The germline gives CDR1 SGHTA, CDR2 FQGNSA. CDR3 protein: CASSTAETGTQYF. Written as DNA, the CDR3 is TGTGCCAGCAGCACTGCTGAAACCGGGACCCAGTACTTC.

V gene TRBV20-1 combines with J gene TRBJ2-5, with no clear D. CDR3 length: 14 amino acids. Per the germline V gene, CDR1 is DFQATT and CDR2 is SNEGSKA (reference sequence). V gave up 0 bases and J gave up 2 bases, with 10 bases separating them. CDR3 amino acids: CSARDGARQETQYF. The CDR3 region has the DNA TGCAGTGCTAGAGATGGTGCTAGACAAGAGACCCAGTACTTC.

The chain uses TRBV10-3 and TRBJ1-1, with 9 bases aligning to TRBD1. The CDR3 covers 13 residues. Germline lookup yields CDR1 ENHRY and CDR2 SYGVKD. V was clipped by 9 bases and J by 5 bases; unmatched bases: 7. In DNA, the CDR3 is TGTGCCATACAGGGGGCTCGGGGAACTGAAGCTTTCTTT. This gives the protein CAIQGARGTEAFF.

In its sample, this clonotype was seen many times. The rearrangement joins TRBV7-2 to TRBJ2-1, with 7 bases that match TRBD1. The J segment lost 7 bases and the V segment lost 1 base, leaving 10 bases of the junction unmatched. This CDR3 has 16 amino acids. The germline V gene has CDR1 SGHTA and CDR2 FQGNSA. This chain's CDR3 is CASSLVLGGRRNEQFF. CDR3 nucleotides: TGTGCCAGCAGCTTAGTTTTAGGGGGCCGGAGAAATGAGCAGTTCTTC. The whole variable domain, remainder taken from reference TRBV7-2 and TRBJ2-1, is GAGVSQSPSNKVTEKGKDVELRCDPISGHTALYWYRQSLGQGLEFLIYFQGNSAPDKSGLPSDRFSAERTGGSVSTLTIQRTQQEDSAVYLCASSLVLGGRRNEQFFGPGTRLTVL.

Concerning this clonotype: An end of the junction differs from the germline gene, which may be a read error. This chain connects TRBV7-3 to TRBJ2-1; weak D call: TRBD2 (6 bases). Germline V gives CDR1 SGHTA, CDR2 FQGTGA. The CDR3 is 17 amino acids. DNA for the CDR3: TGTGCCAGCAGCCAAAAGCCTCGGGGGACCCGCGCCAATGAGCTGTTCTTC. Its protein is CASSQKPRGTRANELFF.